This T cell receptor (beta chain) appears in the sequencing data of a study of cytomegalovirus exposure and HLA in healthy donors. Study conclusions and caveats: Later work found most CMV-associated TCR beta chains apparently HLA-restricted. In vitro, three CMV-associated chains proved specific for CMV antigens. Later on, an analysis tied 15,000 to 20,000 TCR beta sequences to HLA alleles at 0.05 false discovery rate.

The PCR contained 60 Vbeta and 13 Jbeta primers. Libraries were prepared by immunoSEQ multiplex PCR; TCRdb keeps only in-frame clonotypes and omits some of them. The table has 130,000 to 150,000 clones, 60% to 80% seen once. Concerning this clone: The antigen is not known.

This TCR was sampled from a woman aged 40 to 49 in good health and CMV-seropositive. Sequencing used PBMCs.

CDR3 sequence reads: CASSTGGTATNEKLFF. As DNA, the CDR3 is TGCGCCAGCAGTACGGGAGGGACTGCAACTAATGAAAAACTGTTTTTT. The chain combines TRBV5-1 with TRBJ1-4; possibly TRBD1 for D (5 bases). CDR3 length: 16 residues. The V end was cut by 5 bases, the J end by 0 bases, with 14 bases between. CDR1 and CDR2 from the germline V gene are SGHRS and YFSETQ.